This entry describes one T cell receptor beta chain. Its antigen is unidentified. The CDR3 end lies 3 residues beyond the end of the read and is filled in from the germline J gene. Recipients received nonmyeloablative bone marrow transplants from related graft donors, with transient mixed chimerism. CD4+CD25+CD127- Tregs, CD4+CD25- non-Tregs, CD4 and CD8 cells were sorted. This record comes from a study of Tregs in tolerant kidney transplant recipients. The study's findings and limits: Tolerant patients' donor-specific Tregs expanded beyond overall Tregs, suggesting antigen-driven growth. Nucleotide sequences could not be compared across some patients' samples due to primer changes. The small number of patients limits these findings pending further validation.

Germline values: CDR1 SNHLY, CDR2 FYNNEI. V shed 7 bases and J 3 bases; nucleotides not matched to a gene: 10. The CDR3 has 15 residues. Sequenced by immunoSEQ multiplex PCR; TCRdb stores in-frame clones only, minus some. This sample's table reports 15,000 or so clones. The TCR originated in a human patient who received a combined kidney and bone marrow transplant. The graft donor may have given rise to some T cells. Sample: CD4+ T cells from blood (PBMCs), taken 12 months after the transplant. The chain combines TRBV2 with TRBJ2-3, with 7 bases identical to TRBD1. CDR3 bases read: TGTGCCAGCATGGGACGCCGACAGGGAACAGATACG. Translating gives CASMGRRQGTDT. The entire CDR3 protein reads CASMGRRQGTDTQYF.